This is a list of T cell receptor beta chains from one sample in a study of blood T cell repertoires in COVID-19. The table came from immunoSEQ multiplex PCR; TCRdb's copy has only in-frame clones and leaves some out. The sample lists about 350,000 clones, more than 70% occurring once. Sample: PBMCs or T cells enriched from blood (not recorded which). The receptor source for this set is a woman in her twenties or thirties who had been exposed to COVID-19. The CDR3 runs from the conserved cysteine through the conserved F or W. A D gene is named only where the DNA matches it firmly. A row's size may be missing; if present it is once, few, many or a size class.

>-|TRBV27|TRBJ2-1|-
CASSLSQGPSSYNEQFF
TGTGCCAGCAGTTTGTCTCAGGGGCCCAGCTCCTACAATGAGCAGTTCTTC
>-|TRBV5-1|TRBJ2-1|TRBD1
CASSLLGLAGTGGDEQFF
TGCGCCAGCAGCTTGTTAGGTCTTGCTGGGACAGGGGGGGATGAGCAGTTCTTC
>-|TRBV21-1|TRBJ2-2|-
CASSPWTGSTGELFF
TGTGCCAGCAGCCCATGGACAGGGAGCACCGGGGAGCTGTTTTTT
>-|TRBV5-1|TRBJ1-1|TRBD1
CASSWGQGALTEAFF
TGCGCCAGCAGCTGGGGACAGGGGGCGCTCACTGAAGCTTTCTTT
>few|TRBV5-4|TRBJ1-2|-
CASSARDTGHYGYTF
TGTGCCAGCAGCGCCCGGGACACTGGCCACTATGGCTACACCTTC
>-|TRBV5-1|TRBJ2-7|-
CASTDNLGHPYEQYF
TGCGCCAGCACGGACAATCTTGGCCATCCCTACGAGCAGTACTTC
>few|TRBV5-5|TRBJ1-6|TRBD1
CASSLWGTGGNSPLHF
TGTGCCAGCAGTTTATGGGGGACAGGGGGTAATTCACCCCTCCACTTT
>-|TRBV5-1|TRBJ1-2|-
CASSSPVAFTF
TGCGCCAGCAGCTCCCCGGTCGCCTTCACCTTC
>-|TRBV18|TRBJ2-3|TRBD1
CASSPLSGGDDTQYF
TGTGCCAGCTCACCCCTGTCAGGGGGAGACGATACGCAGTATTTT
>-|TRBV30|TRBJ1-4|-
CAWSRGLGEKLFF
TGTGCCTGGAGTAGGGGTCTGGGTGAAAAACTGTTTTTT
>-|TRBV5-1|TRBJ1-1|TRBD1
CASSLIKGADMNTEAFF
TGCGCCAGCAGCTTGATCAAGGGGGCGGACATGAACACTGAAGCTTTCTTT
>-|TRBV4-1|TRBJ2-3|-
CASSQDWELDTQYF
TGCGCCAGCAGCCAAGACTGGGAGTTAGATACGCAGTATTTT
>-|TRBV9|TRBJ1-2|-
CASSVTGGDYGYTF
TGTGCCAGCAGCGTAACCGGGGGAGACTATGGCTACACCTTC
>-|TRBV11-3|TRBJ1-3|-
CASSPESRRSGNTIYF
TGTGCCAGCAGCCCGGAATCACGGCGGTCTGGAAACACCATATATTTT
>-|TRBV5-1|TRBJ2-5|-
CASSTALVDSETQYF
TGCGCCAGCAGCACCGCTCTAGTTGACTCAGAGACCCAGTACTTC
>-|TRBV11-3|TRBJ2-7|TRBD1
CASSTDRGGEQYF
TGTGCCAGCAGCACAGACAGGGGAGGCGAGCAGTACTTC
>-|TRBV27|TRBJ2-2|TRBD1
CASSLRSGQTNTGELFF
TGTGCCAGCAGTTTACGGTCGGGACAGACGAACACCGGGGAGCTGTTTTTT
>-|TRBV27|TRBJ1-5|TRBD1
CASSLQGANQPQHF
TGTGCCAGCAGTTTGCAGGGGGCTAATCAGCCCCAGCATTTT
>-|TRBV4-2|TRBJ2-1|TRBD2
CASSRLNPGTSGGNEQFF
TGTGCCAGCAGCCGCCTGAATCCCGGGACTAGCGGGGGAAATGAGCAGTTCTTC
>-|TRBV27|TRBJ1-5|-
CASSLSSPGGGAGNQPQHF
TGTGCCAGCAGTTTATCGTCCCCGGGAGGGGGGGCTGGGAATCAGCCCCAGCATTTT
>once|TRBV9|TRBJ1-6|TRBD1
CASSVAGTGDSPLHF
TGTGCCAGCAGCGTTGCCGGGACAGGGGATTCACCCCTCCACTTT
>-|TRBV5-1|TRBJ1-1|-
CASNETGLNTETFF
TGCGCCAGCAATGAGACAGGCTTAAACACTGAAACTTTCTTT
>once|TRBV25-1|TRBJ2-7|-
CASSEWAGSYEQYF
TGTGCCAGCAGTGAATGGGCAGGGTCCTACGAGCAGTACTTC
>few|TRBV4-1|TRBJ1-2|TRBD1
CASSLGTVANYGYTF
TGCGCCAGCAGCCTCGGGACAGTGGCTAACTATGGCTACACCTTC
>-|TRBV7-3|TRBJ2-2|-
CASSSVRAGELFF
TGTGCCAGCAGCTCGGTTCGAGCCGGGGAGCTGTTTTTT
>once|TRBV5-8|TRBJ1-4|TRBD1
CASSIGQALNEKLFF
TGTGCCAGCAGCATCGGACAGGCGTTAAATGAAAAACTGTTTTTT
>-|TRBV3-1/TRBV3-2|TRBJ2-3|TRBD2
CASSPGGITDTQYF
TGTGCCAGCAGCCCGGGGGGGATCACAGATACGCAGTATTTT
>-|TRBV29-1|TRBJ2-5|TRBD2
CSVTSGSETQYF
TGCAGCGTTACGAGCGGGAGCGAGACCCAGTACTTC
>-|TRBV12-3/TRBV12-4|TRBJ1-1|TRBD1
CASKPEGTAEAFF
TGTGCCAGCAAGCCCGAGGGGACAGCTGAAGCTTTCTTT
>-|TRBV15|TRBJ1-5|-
CATSRDLSGSNQPQHF
TGTGCCACCAGCAGAGATCTGTCGGGGAGCAATCAGCCCCAGCATTTT
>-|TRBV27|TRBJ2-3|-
CASSTLGPTDTQYF
TGTGCCAGCAGTACATTGGGGCCGACAGATACGCAGTATTTT
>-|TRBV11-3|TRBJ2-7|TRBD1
CASSLDGTGGHEQYF
TGTGCCAGCAGCTTAGATGGGACAGGGGGCCACGAGCAGTACTTC
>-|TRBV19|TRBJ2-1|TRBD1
CASREDRASYNEQFF
TGTGCCAGTAGAGAGGACAGGGCGAGCTACAATGAGCAGTTCTTC
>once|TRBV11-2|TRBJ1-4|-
CASSLREGRVGEKLFF
TGTGCCAGCAGCCTGCGGGAGGGCAGGGTTGGGGAAAAACTGTTTTTT
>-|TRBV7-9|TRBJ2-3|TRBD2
CASSGAGEPGDTQYF
TGTGCCAGCAGCGGGGCGGGAGAGCCGGGGGATACGCAGTATTTT
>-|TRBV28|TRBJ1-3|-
CASSPLGGFFGNTIYF
TGTGCCAGCAGTCCCCTCGGGGGTTTCTTTGGAAACACCATATATTTT
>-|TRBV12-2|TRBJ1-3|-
CASRLDAAEVRNTIYF
TGTGCAAGTCGCTTAGACGCGGCAGAAGTACGAAACACCATATATTTT
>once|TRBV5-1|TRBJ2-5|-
CASSLEWSGETQYF
TGCGCCAGCAGCTTGGAGTGGTCCGGGGAGACCCAGTACTTC
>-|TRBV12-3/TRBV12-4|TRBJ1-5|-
CASGLFSNQPQHF
TGTGCCAGTGGCTTATTTAGCAATCAGCCCCAGCATTTT
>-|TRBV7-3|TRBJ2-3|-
CASSFQNQSPDTQYF
TGTGCCAGCAGCTTCCAGAACCAATCGCCAGATACGCAGTATTTT
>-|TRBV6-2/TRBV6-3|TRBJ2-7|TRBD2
CASSYGGLGANEQYF
TGTGCCAGCAGTTACGGGGGACTAGGGGCCAACGAGCAGTACTTC
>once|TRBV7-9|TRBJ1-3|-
CATESSGSGNTIYF
TGTGCCACCGAGAGTTCGGGCTCTGGAAACACCATATATTTT
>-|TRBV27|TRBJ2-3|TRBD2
CASSFFSGGDTQYF
TGTGCCAGCAGTTTTTTTTCGGGAGGGGATACGCAGTATTTT
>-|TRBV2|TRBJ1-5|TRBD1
CASSRDRANQPQHF
TGTGCCAGCTCGCGGGACAGGGCAAATCAGCCCCAGCATTTT
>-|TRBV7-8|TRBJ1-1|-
CASGPFWGEAEAFF
TGTGCCAGCGGCCCCTTCTGGGGGGAAGCTGAAGCTTTCTTT